This entry is about one TCR beta chain. These data are taken from a study of radiation and T cells in renal cell carcinoma. Overall study context: Nephrectomy followed 15 Gy stereotactic body radiation by 4 weeks.

The protocol was immunoSEQ multiplex PCR, while the TCRdb copy is restricted to in-frame clones and leaves out a portion. The data show more than 75,000 clones, 82% seen once. Time point in this sample: baseline pretreatment blood. Treatment noted: 15 Gy SBRT to primary tumor, nephrectomy 4 weeks later. This renal cell carcinoma was of the clear cell type. After removal of 7 bases from V and 0 bases from J, the junction contained 16 bases not matched to a gene. The CDR3 has 19 residues. CDR1 is SEHNR, CDR2 FQNEAQ, per germline (reference sequence). V usage is TRBV7-9 and J usage is TRBJ2-3, with TRBD2 matching over 10 bases. The clonotype was recovered from a man aged 60-69 years with renal cell carcinoma. The specimen comprised blood, sampled from a patient whose treatment included radiotherapy and nephrectomy. CDR3 sequence (DNA): TGTGCCAGCACCGACGCCCGGACTAGCGGATACTCTAGCACAGATACGCAGTATTTT. Translated: CASTDARTSGYSSTDTQYF.